One T cell receptor beta chain is described in this entry. The germline V gene encodes CDR1 MGHRA and CDR2 YSYEKL. The CDR3 totals 18 residues. V lost 2 bases, J lost 4 bases, and 11 bases stayed unmatched. This sample was included in a study of blood T cell repertoires in COVID-19. Here immunoSEQ multiplex PCR was the method, and the copy in TCRdb shows in-frame clones only, minus some. The sample consists of 110,000 to 150,000 clones, 84% of them appearing once. The clonotype originates from a human donor in a cohort sampled during active COVID-19. V and J are TRBV4-1 and TRBJ2-2, with TRBD2 matching 9 bases. The material sequenced was peripheral blood. CDR3: CASSQRPHLAGSTGELFF. Here the CDR3 DNA reads TGCGCCAGCAGCCAAAGGCCTCATCTAGCGGGGAGCACCGGGGAGCTGTTTTTT.